Sequencing of this TCR beta chain was carried out in a study of long-term antiretroviral therapy in people with HIV. This clone appeared a few times. Antigen unknown. Study observations and caveats: Clonotypes expanded prior to ART showed repertoire dominance at all sampled time points. Diversity increased after ART yet remained lower than in transplant donor controls.

CDR1 is SNHLY and CDR2 is FYNNEI in the germline V gene. The CDR3 is 16 residues long. Trimming took off 5 bases at V and 0 bases at J, with 13 bases between the two ends. An immunoSEQ assay, version v3.0, was performed at survey level. Data came from immunoSEQ multiplex PCR; TCRdb stores just in-frame clones and leaves some out. The sample contains some 35,000 clones, roughly 85% of which appear only once. This sample comprised unsorted PBMCs, obtained 2.2 years after starting antiretroviral therapy. This sequence was found in a man in his late teens or twenties with HIV. V gene TRBV2 combines with J gene TRBJ1-4; no definite D call. CDR3 loop: CASSTPAEATNEKLFF. For the CDR3, the DNA is TGTGCCAGCAGTACTCCCGCGGAGGCAACTAATGAAAAACTGTTTTTT. The full variable domain, rest sourced from reference TRBV2 and TRBJ1-4, is EPEVTQTPSHQVTQMGQEVILRCVPISNHLYFYWYRQILGQKVEFLVSFYNNEISEKSEIFDDQFSVERPDGSNFTLKIRSTKLEDSAMYFCASSTPAEATNEKLFFGSGTQLSVL.